Described below is a single TCR beta chain sequence and its context. What it binds is not known. This specimen comes from a study of blood T cells in healthy people across ages. The use of a sample-barcoded 5' primer and a J-beta primer mix characterized a second PCR of about 7 to 12 cycles. All cDNA molecules were each tagged by a template-switch adaptor with 12 random nucleotides. TCRdb processed the 5' RACE reads anew with MiXCR; each CDR3 protein has one entry. The sample records 1.5 million to 1.9 million distinct CDR3 sequences, approximately 42% being singletons. Study-wide findings and caveats: A roughly linear age-dependent decrease characterized TCR beta diversity per million T cells.

V lost 4 bases to trimming and J lost 0 bases, with 9 bases between them. In germline, CDR1 is DFQATT, CDR2 SNEGSKA (reference sequence). This CDR3 contains 13 residues. Material for sequencing was blood. The chain has TRBV20-1 and TRBJ1-2; tentative D call: TRBD1 (5 bases). The source of this sequence is a woman aged 18-29 years in good health. CDR3 DNA sequence: TGCAGTGCTAACGGGGGAACTAACTATGGCTACACCTTC. Amino acid sequence: CSANGGTNYGYTF.